One sample yielded the 17 T cell receptor beta chains listed below, sequenced in a study of blood T cell repertoires in COVID-19. Sequenced by immunoSEQ multiplex PCR; TCRdb stores in-frame clones only, minus some. The sample consists of tens of thousands of clones, 60% to 75% of them appearing once. Sequenced: peripheral blood. The receptors originated from a woman in her 70s with acute or convalescent COVID-19.

This clone occurred a few times. The rearrangement uses TRBV7-9 and TRBJ1-2, with 8 positions matching TRBD1. The J segment lost 3 bases and the V segment lost 5 bases, leaving 11 bases of the junction unmatched. CDR3 length equals 16 residues. Germline CDR1 SEHNR, CDR2 FQNEAQ (reference sequence). The CDR3 region has the DNA TGTGCCAGCAGCCCGGGGGACAGGTACCCCTACTATGGCTACACCTTC. As protein: CASSPGDRYPYYGYTF.

The chain carries TRBV6-2 or TRBV6-3 and TRBJ2-7, with D unclear. This CDR3 contains 14 residues. CDR1 is MNHEY, CDR2 SVGEGT, per germline. Deletions cut 3 bases from V and 2 bases from J, with 11 bases between. CDR3 residues: CASSYLQYPYEQYF. The CDR3 nucleotides are TGTGCCAGCAGTTATCTTCAGTACCCCTACGAGCAGTACTTC.

The DNA for the CDR3 is TGTGCCAGCTCAGGCGGGACAGGGGGCTTTTTCGAGCAGTACTTC. Its protein is CASSGGTGGFFEQYF. This chain connects TRBV18 to TRBJ2-7, with TRBD1 matching 12 bases. The CDR3 extends over 15 amino acids. The germline V gene encodes CDR1 KGHSH and CDR2 LQKENI. The V and J ends lost 5 bases and 6 bases, in that order; junction bases with no gene match: 8.

The chain combines TRBV4-2 with TRBJ2-3; no reliable D call. Germline loops: CDR1 LGHNA, CDR2 YNFKEQ. There are 13 residues in the CDR3. V was shortened by 1 base and J by 4 bases, with 6 bases between the two germline ends. This CDR3 is CASSQGSSDTQYF. CDR3 bases: TGTGCCAGCAGCCAAGGTTCATCAGATACGCAGTATTTT.

J is TRBJ1-2 and V is TRBV6-6; a possible D gene is TRBD1 (6 bases). The CDR3 spans 15 residues. V was cut by 6 bases and J by 4 bases, with 18 bases left in between. Germline assignment: CDR1 MNHNY and CDR2 SVGAGI (reference sequence). CDR3 sequence: CASSLRGQGPYGYTF. DNA of the CDR3: TGTGCCAGCAGCCTCCGGGGCCAGGGGCCCTATGGCTACACCTTC.

V is TRBV30 and J is TRBJ2-1; tentative D call: TRBD2 (5 bases). The CDR3 consists of 13 residues. CDR1 GTSNPN and CDR2 SVGIG come from the germline V gene (reference sequence). V was cut by 3 bases and J by 6 bases, with 12 bases left in between. The CDR3 bases are TGTGCCTGGAGGGTAGACTACGCCAATGAGCAGTTCTTC. It translates to CAWRVDYANEQFF. Looking up the rest from reference TRBV30 and TRBJ2-1 gives the full variable domain: SQTIHQWPATLVQPVGSPLSLECTVEGTSNPNLYWYRQAAGRGLQLLFYSVGIGQISSEVPQNLSASRPQDRQFILSSKKLLLSDSGFYLCAWRVDYANEQFFGPGTRLTVL.

This clone was found a few times. This chain connects TRBV19 to TRBJ1-2; 9 bases fit TRBD1. The V and J ends lost 4 bases and 8 bases, in that order; junction bases with no gene match: 5. Per germline, CDR1 LNHDA and CDR2 SQIVND (reference sequence). The CDR3 sequence is 13 residues long. The CDR3 sequence: CASSTDRGLGYTF. The DNA of the CDR3 is TGTGCCAGTAGTACGGACAGGGGCCTAGGCTACACCTTC.

This chain connects TRBV28 to TRBJ2-7; tentative D call: TRBD1 (6 bases). Trimming removed 8 bases from V and 3 bases from J, with 20 bases in between. Looked up from germline, CDR1 is MDHEN and CDR2 is SYDVKM. The CDR3 spans 15 residues. CDR3 sequence reads: CASLPTGQGRYEQYF. CDR3 sequence (DNA): TGTGCCAGCCTCCCCACCGGGCAGGGGCGCTACGAGCAGTACTTC.

This chain joins TRBV28 and TRBJ1-5, with D hard to call. Germline V gene lookup returns CDR1 MDHEN and CDR2 SYDVKM. With 3 bases removed from V and 3 bases from J, the gap between germline ends came to 9 bases. This CDR3 has 14 residues. The CDR3 loop reads CASSFDNPNQPQHF. In DNA form, the CDR3 reads TGTGCCAGCAGTTTTGACAACCCCAATCAGCCCCAGCATTTT.

This chain connects TRBV28 to TRBJ2-1, with 10 positions matching TRBD2. Germline V gene lookup returns CDR1 MDHEN and CDR2 SYDVKM. The CDR3 sequence is 17 residues long. With V trimmed by 0 bases and J by 6 bases, 8 bases remained unmatched. This CDR3 is CASSLWGLAGAFNEQFF. The CDR3 region has the DNA TGTGCCAGCAGTTTATGGGGGCTAGCGGGAGCATTCAATGAGCAGTTCTTC.

The chain links TRBV7-2 to TRBJ2-7; TRBD2 aligns across 11 bases. This CDR3 contains 15 residues. The V gene's germline CDR1 is SGHTA and CDR2 FQGNSA. Trimming took 1 base from V and 5 from J; bases not matched to a gene: 4. CDR3 region: CASSLGLAGRNEQYF. DNA of the CDR3: TGTGCCAGCAGCTTAGGACTAGCGGGAAGGAACGAGCAGTACTTC.

The chain uses TRBV6-5 and TRBJ2-1, with D possibly matching TRBD1 (6 bases). The germline gives CDR1 MNHEY, CDR2 SVGAGI. V lost 0 bases, J lost 9 bases, and 15 bases lay in between. This CDR3 spans 15 amino acids. The CDR3 loop is CASSYSRGDRGEQFF. CDR3 coding DNA: TGTGCCAGCAGTTACTCCAGGGGCGACCGGGGTGAGCAGTTCTTC.

The chain is built from TRBV28 and TRBJ2-5; D is uncertain. Trimming shortened V by 4 bases and J by 4 bases, and 4 bases separated the two germline ends. This CDR3 comprises 11 residues. From germline, CDR1 is MDHEN and CDR2 SYDVKM. CDR3 nucleotide sequence: TGTGCCAGCAGTTCCAGAGAGACCCAGTACTTC. It is translated as CASSSRETQYF.

V and J are TRBV5-4 and TRBJ2-7; no reliable D call. The CDR3 spans 13 residues. In germline, CDR1 is SGHNT, CDR2 YYREEE (reference sequence). V was cut by 4 bases and J by 0 bases, with 8 bases left in between. The CDR3 DNA sequence: TGTGCCAGCAGCGGCCAAAGCTCCTACGAGCAGTACTTC. It specifies CASSGQSSYEQYF.

In nucleotides, the CDR3 is TGTGCCAGCAGCTCGCCTCAGCGGGAGAAGGTCGAGCAGTACTTC. Its translation is CASSSPQREKVEQYF. The V gene is TRBV11-2, the J gene TRBJ2-7, with TRBD2 matching over 8 bases. CDR1 is SGHAT, CDR2 FQNNGV, per germline. The CDR3 sequence is 15 residues long. V was pared by 4 bases and J by 6 bases, with 11 bases of the junction left unmatched. Using reference TRBV11-2 and TRBJ2-7 for the parts outside the CDR3, the full variable domain is EAGVAQSPRYKIIEKRQSVAFWCNPISGHATLYWYQQILGQGPKLLIQFQNNGVVDDSQLPKDRFSAERLKGVDSTLKIQPAKLEDSAVYLCASSSPQREKVEQYFGPGTRLTVT.

This clone was detected a few times. This sequence joins TRBV5-1 and TRBJ2-5; 7 positions match TRBD2. CDR3 size: 13 residues. V lost 4 bases to trimming and J lost 5 bases; unmatched junction nucleotides: 5. Germline V gene lookup returns CDR1 SGHRS and CDR2 YFSETQ. CDR3 protein: CASSRSSGETQYF. DNA of the CDR3: TGCGCCAGCAGCAGGAGTAGCGGGGAGACCCAGTACTTC.

The gene calls are TRBV25-1 and TRBJ2-7, with D possibly TRBD2 on 5 matching bases. This CDR3 contains 15 residues. The ends were cut back, 2 bases at V and 4 bases at J, with 15 bases in the middle. The germline gives CDR1 MGHDK, CDR2 SYGVNS. The CDR3 region is CASSETGKKRYEQYF. For the CDR3, the DNA is TGTGCCAGCAGTGAAACCGGGAAGAAGAGGTACGAGCAGTACTTC.